This passage covers 14 T cell receptor beta chains from one sample sequenced in a study of blood T cell repertoires in COVID-19 (TCRdb year 2020). The library was generated by the immunoSEQ multiplex PCR assay. The source is immuneACCESS, and TCRdb retained only in-frame sequences with V and J called. Part of the clones is not carried over; for the studies checked, unresolved V genes explain less than half of this, and the remainder is unexplained. The sample contains hundreds of thousands of clones, nearly 90% of them found a single time. 3.5% to 4.5% of the sample belongs to the ten largest clones. Sequencing used PBMCs or T cells enriched from blood (not recorded which). The receptor source for this set is a woman under 30 with acute COVID-19.

The chain couples TRBV9 to TRBJ2-6, with 10 bases lining up with TRBD2. Germline V gene lookup returns CDR1 SGDLS and CDR2 YYNGEE. The CDR3 runs to 18 residues. Losses at the gene ends were 4 bases for V and 0 bases for J; bases not matched to a gene: 7. CDR3 loop: CASSNQREGISGANVLTF. The CDR3 region has the DNA TGTGCCAGCAGCAACCAGCGGGAGGGTATCTCTGGGGCCAACGTCCTGACTTTC.

The CDR3 DNA is TGTGCCAGTAGTTGGGGACTAGCGGGAGATGAGCAGTTCTTC. It encodes CASSWGLAGDEQFF. The chain recombines TRBV19 with TRBJ2-1, with 14 bases matching TRBD2. CDR1 and CDR2 from the germline V gene are LNHDA and SQIVND (reference sequence). This CDR3 comprises 14 residues. V gave up 5 bases and J gave up 8 bases; unmatched junction bases: 2.

J is TRBJ2-2 and V is TRBV6-5; D perhaps matches TRBD1 (5 bases). The length of the CDR3 is 14 residues. Germline CDR1 MNHEY, CDR2 SVGAGI. The V end was cut by 6 bases, the J end by 6 bases, with 14 bases between. For the CDR3, the DNA is TGTGCCAGCAGCTTCGACAGTTCACCCGGGGAGCTGTTTTTT. This gives the protein CASSFDSSPGELFF.

This clone was counted once. The V and J genes are TRBV27 and TRBJ1-2, with a possible D match to TRBD1 (6 bases). This CDR3 comprises 15 residues. Trimming shortened V by 5 bases and J by 4 bases, and 17 bases separated the two germline ends. Germline V gene lookup returns CDR1 MNHEY and CDR2 SMNVEV (reference sequence). CDR3 region: CASSLSRTAGYGYTF. In DNA, the CDR3 is TGTGCCAGCAGTCTTTCCCGGACAGCCGGCTATGGCTACACCTTC.

J is TRBJ2-5 and V is TRBV28, with 9 positions matching TRBD2. Germline V gene sequence: CDR1 MDHEN, CDR2 SYDVKM. The V and J ends lost 3 bases and 5 bases, in that order; junction bases with no gene match: 4. The CDR3 consists of 14 residues. The CDR3: CASSLAGGRETQYF. CDR3 bases: TGTGCCAGCAGTTTGGCGGGGGGGAGGGAGACCCAGTACTTC.

The rearrangement links TRBV19 to TRBJ1-5, with 10 positions matching TRBD1. Losses at the gene ends were 4 bases for V and 2 bases for J; bases not matched to a gene: 5. Germline lookup yields CDR1 LNHDA and CDR2 SQIVND (reference sequence). This CDR3 is built from 16 residues. The CDR3 loop reads CASSRDRGRGNQPQHF. The CDR3, as DNA: TGTGCCAGTAGTAGGGACAGGGGTCGGGGCAATCAGCCCCAGCATTTT.

The chain uses TRBV11-2 and TRBJ2-1, with 14 bases that match TRBD2. The junction had 6 bases not matched to a gene; V was cut back by 1 base and J by 7 bases. Germline CDR1 reads SGHAT; CDR2 reads FQNNGV. This CDR3 has 17 residues. The DNA of the CDR3 is TGTGCCAGCAGCTTAGGAGGGAGACTAGCGGGAGGGAATGAGCAGTTCTTC. Its translation is CASSLGGRLAGGNEQFF.

For this clone: The DNA is left out, because the CDR3 cannot be placed on it with certainty; the CDR3 is given as TCRdb lists it. The V and J genes are TRBV6-2 or TRBV6-3 and TRBJ1-1; the table gives TRBD1 as D, unverified against the DNA. The CDR3 sequence runs 12 residues, both termini included. Germline values: CDR1 MNHEY, CDR2 SVGEGT. This CDR3 is CASSVWGPGSFF.

In DNA, the CDR3 is TGTGCCAGTCGCGCCACAGATACGCAGTATTTT. The encoded protein is CASRATDTQYF. This rearrangement joins TRBV7-9 to TRBJ2-3; D gene ambiguous. There are 11 residues in the CDR3. Germline V lookup: CDR1 SEHNR, CDR2 FQNEAQ (reference sequence). V shed 9 bases and J shed 2 bases, with 6 bases lying between them.

The DNA for the CDR3 is TGTGCCAGCAGGGGTGGGACATACCTACTAGCCAAAAACATTCAGTACTTC. Its translation: CASRGGTYLLAKNIQYF. J is TRBJ2-4 and V is TRBV28; D may be TRBD1 (6 bases). The V and J ends lost 6 bases and 0 bases respectively, with 18 bases between them. Germline values: CDR1 MDHEN, CDR2 SYDVKM. This CDR3 region has 17 residues.

This chain joins TRBV6-5 and TRBJ1-1; no clear D. Trimming cost V 0 bases and J 6 bases, with 11 bases left between them. Germline CDR1 is MNHEY and CDR2 is SVGAGI. The CDR3 is made up of 14 amino acids. The DNA for the CDR3 is TGTGCCAGCAGTTACTCAATGCTGGGCCCTGAAGCTTTCTTT. Residues: CASSYSMLGPEAFF.

This sequence joins TRBV10-3 and TRBJ1-1; TRBD1 aligns across 8 bases. The trim removed 10 bases at V and 1 base at J, leaving 8 bases unmatched. The germline V gene encodes CDR1 ENHRY and CDR2 SYGVKD. CDR3 length equals 14 residues. CDR3 in amino acids: CASEDRDRNTEAFF. Here the CDR3 DNA reads TGTGCCAGCGAGGACAGGGATCGGAACACTGAAGCTTTCTTT.

CDR3 region: CASSPLAANEQFF. The CDR3 DNA follows: TGTGCCAGCTCACCACTAGCGGCGAATGAGCAGTTCTTC. The rearrangement links TRBV18 to TRBJ2-1; the D gene is possibly TRBD2 (6 bases). V gave up 1 base and J gave up 7 bases, with 8 bases separating them. The CDR3 consists of 13 residues. CDR1 is KGHSH and CDR2 is LQKENI in the germline V gene.

V and J are TRBV7-3 and TRBJ2-5, with 12 positions matching TRBD2. Germline V gene sequence: CDR1 SGHTA, CDR2 FQGTGA. The CDR3 consists of 15 residues. Trimming at V came to 3 bases and at J to 4 bases, leaving 3 bases not matched to a gene. CDR3 in amino acids: CASSFGLAGTETQYF. The CDR3 bases are TGTGCCAGCAGCTTCGGACTAGCGGGAACAGAGACCCAGTACTTC.